Listed below are T cell receptor beta chains from one sample, sequenced in a study of shared clonotypes between healthy human individuals. Sequenced by immunoSEQ multiplex PCR; TCRdb stores in-frame clones only, minus some. Here the sample spans under 600,000 clones, around 80% being singletons. The specimen was PBMCs. All receptors derive from a woman aged 40 to 55 in good health. Some clones in this sample may be carry-over from other donors' samples. Both conserved end residues are part of each CDR3. A D gene is named only where the DNA matches it firmly. Clone size is given for some rows only: seen once, a few or many times, or a class if the clone is expanded.

size | J | V | D | CDR3 | DNA
- | TRBJ1-1 | TRBV2 | TRBD1 | CASSLQGTFVDTEAFF | TGTGCCAGCAGCCTACAGGGGACCTTTGTGGACACTGAAGCTTTCTTT
- | TRBJ2-7 | TRBV4-2 | TRBD2 | CASSQGEGEQYF | TGTGCCAGCAGCCAAGGGGAGGGCGAGCAGTACTTC
- | TRBJ1-1 | TRBV18 | - | CASSPRVGKMNTEAFF | TGTGCCAGCTCACCAAGGGTAGGGAAAATGAACACTGAAGCTTTCTTT
- | TRBJ1-1 | TRBV6-4 | - | CASSADRNTEAFF | TGTGCCAGCAGTGCAGACAGGAACACTGAAGCTTTCTTT
- | TRBJ2-7 | TRBV10-3 | - | CASSEKAAYEQYF | TGTGCCAGCAGTGAGAAGGCAGCATACGAGCAGTACTTC
- | TRBJ2-1 | TRBV28 | - | CASSFSLDEQFF | TGTGCCAGCAGTTTTAGCTTGGATGAGCAGTTCTTC
many | TRBJ2-7 | TRBV28 | - | CASSGRSGRFYEQYF | TGTGCCAGCAGTGGACGATCCGGGCGGTTCTACGAGCAGTACTTC
- | TRBJ2-3 | TRBV7-8 | TRBD2 | CASSLRGRLATFTDTQYF | TGTGCCAGCAGCTTACGGGGTAGACTAGCGACCTTCACAGATACGCAGTATTTT
- | TRBJ2-3 | TRBV20-1 | - | CSARELNTQYF | TGCAGTGCTAGAGAACTGAATACGCAGTATTTT
- | TRBJ1-3 | TRBV28 | - | CASTQWEQASGNTIYF | TGTGCCAGCACCCAATGGGAACAGGCCTCTGGAAACACCATATATTTT
- | TRBJ2-5 | TRBV5-6 | - | CASSPSTKRSGETQYF | TGTGCCAGCAGCCCTTCGACCAAAAGGAGTGGGGAGACCCAGTACTTC
- | TRBJ2-7 | TRBV7-2 | - | CASSLLASSYEQYF | TGTGCCAGCAGCTTACTAGCGAGCTCCTACGAGCAGTACTTC
- | TRBJ2-4 | TRBV4-3 | TRBD2 | CASSQATSGTFQYF | TGCGCCAGCAGCCAAGCGACTAGCGGGACGTTTCAGTACTTC
many | TRBJ2-7 | TRBV2 | - | CASSEASYEQYF | TGTGCCAGCAGTGAAGCCAGCTACGAGCAGTACTTC
- | TRBJ1-1 | TRBV6-5 | - | CASSYGGEAFF | TGTGCCAGCAGTTATGGGGGTGAAGCTTTCTTT
- | TRBJ2-7 | TRBV25-1 | TRBD1 | CASSDRGLYEQYF | TGTGCCAGCAGTGACAGGGGGCTGTACGAGCAGTACTTC
- | TRBJ2-7 | TRBV9 | TRBD1 | CASSRGQVDYEQYF | TGTGCCAGCAGCCGGGGACAGGTAGACTACGAGCAGTACTTC
once | TRBJ2-7 | TRBV27 | TRBD1 | CASSLLTGTHEQCF | TGTGCCAGCAGTCTCCTGACAGGGACCCACGAGCAGTGCTTC
- | TRBJ2-1 | TRBV7-9 | - | CASRDWKTGGQFF | TGTGCCAGCAGGGATTGGAAGACAGGCGGGCAGTTCTTC
- | TRBJ2-2 | TRBV19 | - | CASSIQAQNTGELFF | TGTGCCAGTAGTATCCAGGCTCAGAACACCGGGGAGCTGTTTTTT
- | TRBJ2-2 | TRBV5-4 | - | CASSLDFDTGELFF | TGTGCCAGCAGCTTGGACTTTGACACCGGGGAGCTGTTTTTT
- | TRBJ2-7 | TRBV6-5 | - | CASSYSHRGSYEQYF | TGTGCCAGCAGTTACTCCCATCGGGGCTCCTACGAGCAGTACTTC
- | TRBJ2-2 | TRBV19 | - | CASSIEIASSGELFF | TGTGCCAGTAGTATAGAAATCGCATCGTCCGGGGAGCTGTTTTTT
- | TRBJ1-2 | TRBV19 | - | CASSIDRVGLYGYTF | TGTGCCAGTAGTATAGACCGGGTCGGTCTTTATGGCTACACCTTC
few | TRBJ1-1 | TRBV19 | - | CASRTANTEAFF | TGTGCCAGTCGGACAGCGAACACTGAAGCTTTCTTT
- | TRBJ1-1 | TRBV11-2 | - | CASSPRAGLGTEAFF | TGTGCCAGCAGCCCCCGGGCTGGCTTGGGCACTGAAGCTTTCTTT
- | TRBJ2-5 | TRBV4-1 | TRBD2 | CASSQGLLAGPRGTQYF | TGCGCCAGCAGCCAAGGGTTACTAGCGGGACCCCGGGGGACCCAGTACTTC
- | TRBJ2-7 | TRBV11-2 | - | CASSLMSQGSYEQYF | TGTGCCAGCAGCTTAATGTCACAGGGCTCCTACGAGCAGTACTTC
- | TRBJ2-5 | TRBV7-9 | TRBD1 | CASSSGRDRVFETQYF | TGTGCCAGCAGCTCCGGCCGGGACAGGGTGTTTGAGACCCAGTACTTC
once | TRBJ2-1 | TRBV11-2 | TRBD2 | CASSPQGLARDNEQFF | TGTGCCAGCAGCCCTCAGGGACTAGCACGTGACAATGAGCAGTTCTTC
- | TRBJ1-1 | TRBV27 | - | CASSFTPGTEAFF | TGTGCCAGCAGTTTCACCCCGGGGACTGAAGCTTTCTTT
once | TRBJ1-2 | TRBV19 | - | CASSIQETQGYTF | TGTGCCAGTAGTATACAAGAGACGCAAGGCTACACCTTC
- | TRBJ2-7 | TRBV11-3 | TRBD2 | CASSLEGSPGGGLYEQYF | TGTGCCAGCAGCTTAGAAGGAAGTCCGGGGGGAGGTCTCTACGAGCAGTACTTC
- | TRBJ2-3 | TRBV5-8 | - | CASSFNGQADTQYF | TGTGCCAGCAGCTTCAACGGGCAAGCAGATACGCAGTATTTT
- | TRBJ2-5 | TRBV11-2 | - | CASSLGTVQETQYF | TGTGCCAGCAGCTTAGGGACAGTCCAAGAGACCCAGTACTTC
- | TRBJ2-7 | TRBV7-8 | TRBD2 | CASSRTSGRAKYEQYF | TGTGCCAGCAGCCGGACTAGCGGGAGGGCCAAATACGAGCAGTACTTC
- | TRBJ2-5 | TRBV6-1 | TRBD2 | CASSLTSGSTETQYF | TGTGCCAGCAGCCTGACTAGCGGGAGTACAGAGACCCAGTACTTC
- | TRBJ1-4 | TRBV5-8 | TRBD1 | CASRMQGASGEKLFF | TGTGCCAGCAGGATGCAGGGGGCTTCAGGTGAAAAACTGTTTTTT
- | TRBJ1-1 | TRBV19 | - | CASSPTEATEAFF | TGTGCCAGTAGTCCAACAGAGGCCACTGAAGCTTTCTTT